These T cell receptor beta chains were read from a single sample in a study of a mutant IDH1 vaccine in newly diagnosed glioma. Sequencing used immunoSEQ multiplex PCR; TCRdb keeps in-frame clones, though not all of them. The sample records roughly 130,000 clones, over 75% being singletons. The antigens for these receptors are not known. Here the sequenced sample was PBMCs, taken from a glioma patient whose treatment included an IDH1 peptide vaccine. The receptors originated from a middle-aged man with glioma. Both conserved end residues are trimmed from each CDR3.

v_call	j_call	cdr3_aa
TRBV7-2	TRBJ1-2	ASSLGPDIGGYT
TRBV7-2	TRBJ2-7	ASSQDRGHEQY
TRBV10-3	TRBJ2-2	AIRRRDSAFSTGELF
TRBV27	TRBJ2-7	ASSIDRGHSYEQY
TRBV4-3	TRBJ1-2	ASSQDSVSHYGYT
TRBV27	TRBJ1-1	ASSPTRQGNAF
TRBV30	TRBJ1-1	AWRKMELEAF
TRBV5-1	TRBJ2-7	ASSSHREPYEQY
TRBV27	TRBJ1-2	ASSLSRVEFYGYT
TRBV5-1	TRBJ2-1	ASSLEETRGLEQF
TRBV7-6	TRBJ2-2	ASSLKPGQNTGELF
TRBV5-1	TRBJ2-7	ASSLGGAQQY
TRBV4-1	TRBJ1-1	ASSQDRAEAF
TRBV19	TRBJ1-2	ASTRRTGGVYGYT
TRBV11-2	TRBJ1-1	ASRRPGTGRFEAF
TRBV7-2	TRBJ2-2	ASSLPEPPARATGELF
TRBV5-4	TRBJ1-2	ASSLPGGYGYT
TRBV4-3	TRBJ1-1	ASSHRQGLNTEAF
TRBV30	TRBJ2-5	AWRDKGPQETQY
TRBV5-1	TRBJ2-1	ASSLGVSASYNEQF
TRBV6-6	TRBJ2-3	ASSYADRGADTQY
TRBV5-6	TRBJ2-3	ASSSSARDTQY
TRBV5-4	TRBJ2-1	ASSFALAGLYEQF
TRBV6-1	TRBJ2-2	ASRLVAGELF
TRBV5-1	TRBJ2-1	ASSLELAFGWNEQF
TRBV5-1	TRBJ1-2	ASSLWTGPGYGYT
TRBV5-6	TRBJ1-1	ASSLTGRHDGAF
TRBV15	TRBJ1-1	ATRPGQNTEAF
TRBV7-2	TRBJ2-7	ASSLPEDHYEQY
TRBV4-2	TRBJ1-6	ASSQENPSSYNSPLH
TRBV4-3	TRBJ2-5	ASSQEAGSRFETQY
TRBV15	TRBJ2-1	ATSRDFGQGNEQF
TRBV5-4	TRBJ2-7	ASSSRGTSSDEQY
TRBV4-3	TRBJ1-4	ASSQRVGRGEKLF
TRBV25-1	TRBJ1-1	ASSEGPMNTEAF
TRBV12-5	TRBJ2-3	ASARGDLTDTQY
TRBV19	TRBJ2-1	ASSLVASGRDEQF
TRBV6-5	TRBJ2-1	ASSYNGRGSDEQF
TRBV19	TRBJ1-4	AAGDYEKLF
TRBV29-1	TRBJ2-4	SVGLGTGGIQY
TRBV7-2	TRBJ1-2	ASSLGLAGAGYT
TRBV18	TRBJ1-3	ASSPGGTIY
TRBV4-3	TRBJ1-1	ASSQVGKAF
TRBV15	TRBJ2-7	ATRRGGSYEQY
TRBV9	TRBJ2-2	ASSVERAGTLNTGELF